Each of the 15 T cell receptor beta chains below was sequenced from the same sample in a study of lymphopenia after photon versus proton radiotherapy. The method was immunoSEQ multiplex PCR; TCRdb's version includes in-frame clones alone and lacks a portion of them. The sample records more than 60,000 clones, more than 75% being singletons. This material consisted of peripheral blood, taken from a patient treated with photon-based radiotherapy. All receptors derive from a man in his forties with gastric cancer.

Comment on this clone: The identical CDR3 is also encoded by other nucleotide sequences in the sample. This chain uses TRBV11-3 with TRBJ1-2, with D unclear. V was pared by 1 base and J by 2 bases, with 5 bases between. Germline values: CDR1 SGHNT, CDR2 YENEEA. The CDR3 is 13 residues long. In DNA form, the CDR3 reads TGTGCCAGCAGCTTAGGTCCGAACTATGGCTACACCTTC. It encodes CASSLGPNYGYTF. The full variable domain, in which reference TRBV11-3 and TRBJ1-2 provide the parts outside the CDR3, is EAGVVQSPRYKIIEKKQPVAFWCNPISGHNTLYWYLQNLGQGPELLIRYENEEAVDDSQLPKDRFSAERLKGVDSTLKIQPAELGDSAVYLCASSLGPNYGYTFGSGTRLTVV.

This chain connects TRBV9 to TRBJ1-3, with TRBD1 identical over 7 bases. Germline V gene lookup returns CDR1 SGDLS and CDR2 YYNGEE. Losses at the gene ends were 4 bases for V and 4 bases for J; bases not matched to a gene: 8. This CDR3 has 15 residues. CDR3 coding DNA: TGTGCCAGCAGCAACGAGGGGGCGCGGGGAAACACCATATATTTT. Translated, it gives CASSNEGARGNTIYF.

This clone was observed a few times. The chain combines TRBV6-4 with TRBJ2-3; 10 nucleotides align to TRBD1. The germline gives CDR1 MRHNA, CDR2 SNTAGT. The J segment lost 4 bases and the V segment lost 2 bases, leaving 0 bases of the junction unmatched. The CDR3 contains 14 residues. Here the CDR3 reads CASSDGQGADTQYF. The CDR3 DNA reads as TGTGCCAGCAGTGACGGACAGGGGGCAGATACGCAGTATTTT.

The rearrangement links TRBV7-9 to TRBJ1-2; tentative D call: TRBD1 (5 bases). Trimming removed 2 bases at V and 5 bases at J, with 9 bases between. The germline CDR1 and CDR2 sequences are SEHNR and FQNEAQ (reference sequence). The CDR3 extends over 13 amino acids. This CDR3 is CASSLMEGYGYTF. Written as DNA, the CDR3 is TGTGCCAGCAGCTTAATGGAGGGGTATGGCTACACCTTC. Filled out from reference TRBV7-9 and TRBJ1-2, the complete variable domain reads DTGVSQNPRHKITKRGQNVTFRCDPISEHNRLYWYRQTLGQGPEFLTYFQNEAQLEKSRLLSDRFSAERPKGSFSTLEIQRTEQGDSAMYLCASSLMEGYGYTFGSGTRLTVV.

This sequence joins TRBV7-9 and TRBJ1-2; D perhaps matches TRBD1 (5 bases). CDR1 is SEHNR, CDR2 FQNEAQ, per germline (reference sequence). This CDR3 comprises 13 residues. Trimming pared 0 bases from V and 7 bases from J, leaving 9 bases between. In DNA, the CDR3 is TGTGCCAGCAGCTTAGCCTCCGGGGCTGGCTACACCTTC. This encodes CASSLASGAGYTF.

The chain is built from TRBV11-3 and TRBJ1-1; no firm D call. Trimming left V 3 bases short and J 1 base short, with 6 bases between. The V gene's germline CDR1 is SGHNT and CDR2 YENEEA. There are 13 residues in the CDR3. The DNA of the CDR3 is TGTGCCAGCAGCTTCTCTAGGAACACTGAAGCTTTCTTT. Translation: CASSFSRNTEAFF. The full variable domain, with the rest looked up from reference TRBV11-3 and TRBJ1-1, is EAGVVQSPRYKIIEKKQPVAFWCNPISGHNTLYWYLQNLGQGPELLIRYENEEAVDDSQLPKDRFSAERLKGVDSTLKIQPAELGDSAVYLCASSFSRNTEAFFGQGTRLTVV.

In this sample, this clone turned up once. The chain uses TRBV10-3 and TRBJ2-1; the D is unclear. Trimming removed 3 bases at V and 5 bases at J, with 11 bases between. The germline V gene has CDR1 ENHRY and CDR2 SYGVKD. CDR3 size: 14 residues. The CDR3 region is CAISEHYSDNEQFF. CDR3 nucleotide sequence: TGTGCCATCAGTGAACACTACTCGGACAATGAGCAGTTCTTC.

Here the CDR3 DNA reads TGTGCCAGTAGTTCCCGGGTCCGACAGCCCCAGCATTTT. Translated: CASSSRVRQPQHF. The gene calls are TRBV19 and TRBJ1-5, with D unresolved. In germline, CDR1 is LNHDA, CDR2 SQIVND (reference sequence). CDR3 length: 13 residues. V was clipped by 5 bases and J by 7 bases, with 12 bases between them.

This clone came up once. The V gene is TRBV5-4, the J gene TRBJ2-2; no clear D gene. CDR1 and CDR2 from the germline V gene are SGHNT and YYREEE (reference sequence). V was trimmed by 7 bases and J by 2 bases, leaving 6 bases between them. The CDR3 covers 12 residues. This CDR3 is CASESNTGELFF. CDR3 nucleotide sequence: TGTGCCAGCGAGAGTAACACCGGGGAGCTGTTTTTT.

The chain recombines TRBV4-3 with TRBJ1-2; perhaps TRBD1 as D (6 bases). The V end was cut by 3 bases, the J end by 4 bases, with 18 bases between. This CDR3 is built from 16 residues. Per the germline V gene, CDR1 is LGHNA and CDR2 is YSLEER. DNA of the CDR3: TGCGCCAGCAGCCACGATTTACAGGGAAATATCTATGGCTACACCTTC. Its protein is CASSHDLQGNIYGYTF.

The table lists this clone with a count of one. The J gene is TRBJ2-1, the V gene TRBV18, with D maybe TRBD1 (6 bases). CDR3 length: 15 residues. V was cut by 1 base and J by 4 bases, with 11 bases left in between. The germline V gene encodes CDR1 KGHSH and CDR2 LQKENI. For the CDR3, the DNA is TGTGCCAGCTCACCACGGACAGCTCTATACAATGAGCAGTTCTTC. Amino acid sequence: CASSPRTALYNEQFF.

The CDR3 reads CASSLVAGNEQFF. The CDR3 nucleotides read TGTGCCAGCAGCTTAGTAGCGGGGAATGAGCAGTTCTTC. The gene calls are TRBV7-9 and TRBJ2-1; TRBD2 agrees at 8 bases. The CDR3 extends over 13 amino acids. Unmatched junction bases numbered 0, after V lost 1 base and J lost 7 bases. Germline V gene data show CDR1 as SEHNR and CDR2 as FQNEAQ (reference sequence).

This chain uses TRBV15 with TRBJ1-1; D may be TRBD1 (5 bases). The CDR3 runs to 18 residues. The germline V gene encodes CDR1 LNHNV and CDR2 YYDKDF (reference sequence). Trimming took 0 bases from V and 4 from J, leaving 21 bases between them. This chain's CDR3 is CATSRDPGLPIGGTEAFF. Here the CDR3 DNA reads TGTGCCACCAGCAGAGATCCGGGACTCCCGATCGGAGGCACTGAAGCTTTCTTT.

The chain has TRBV29-1 and TRBJ1-1; no clear D. The V gene's germline CDR1 is SQVTM and CDR2 ANQGSEA. Between the trimmed V and J ends, which lost 7 bases and 2 bases, there was a span of 14 bases. The CDR3 covers 13 residues. CDR3 loop: CSAGRSANTEAFF. CDR3 nucleotide sequence: TGCAGCGCAGGACGTTCTGCCAACACTGAAGCTTTCTTT.

The chain recombines TRBV6-5 with TRBJ1-2; the match to TRBD1 covers 7 bases. With V trimmed by 4 bases and J by 6 bases, 14 bases remained unmatched. CDR3 length: 16 residues. Germline CDR1 MNHEY, CDR2 SVGAGI. This chain's CDR3 is CASSSYRGTAADGYTF. DNA of the CDR3: TGTGCCAGCAGTTCTTACAGGGGAACGGCTGCTGATGGCTACACCTTC.